The 2 T cell receptor beta chains presented below share a single source sample, sequenced in a study of shared T cell receptors in the human thymus. Generated by immunoSEQ multiplex PCR, the TCRdb table keeps only in-frame clones and is missing some. Among some 720,000 clones, approximately 90% were seen once, and the ten largest hold approximately 0.01%. This sample also appeared in a second study, on human thymus T cells.

Sequencing was performed on thymocytes. Source of these receptors: a boy under three years old with a congenital heart defect.

The chain couples TRBV12-5 to TRBJ2-1; a possible D gene is TRBD1 (5 bases). There are 15 residues in the CDR3. V was shortened by 6 bases and J by 2 bases, with 14 bases between the two germline ends. Germline assignment: CDR1 LGHNT and CDR2 FRNRAP. The CDR3 DNA follows: TGTGCTAGTGGCATTACCCTGGGGCCCTACAATGAGCAGTTCTTC. Translation gives CASGITLGPYNEQFF.

The chain has TRBV7-9 and TRBJ2-7, with 8 bases identical to TRBD2. V shed 5 bases and J 7 bases; nucleotides not matched to a gene: 13. CDR3 length: 15 residues. Germline loops: CDR1 SEHNR, CDR2 FQNEAQ (reference sequence). The DNA for the CDR3 is TGTGCCAGCAGCGGATTAGCGGGAAGGGCTGGGGAGCAGTACTTC. This sequence encodes CASSGLAGRAGEQYF.